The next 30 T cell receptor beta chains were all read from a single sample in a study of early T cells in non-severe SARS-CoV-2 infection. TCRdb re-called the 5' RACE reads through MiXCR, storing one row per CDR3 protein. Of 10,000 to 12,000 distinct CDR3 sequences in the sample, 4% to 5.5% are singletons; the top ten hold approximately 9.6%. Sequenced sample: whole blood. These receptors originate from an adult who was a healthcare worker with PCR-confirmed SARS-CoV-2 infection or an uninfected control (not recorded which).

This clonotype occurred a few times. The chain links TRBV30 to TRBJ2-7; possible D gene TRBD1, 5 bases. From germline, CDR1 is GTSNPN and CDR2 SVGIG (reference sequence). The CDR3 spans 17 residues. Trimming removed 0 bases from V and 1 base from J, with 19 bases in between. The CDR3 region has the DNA TGTGCCTGGAGTGTACCCTATTTGACAGTGTCTTCCTACGAGCAGTACTTC. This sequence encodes CAWSVPYLTVSSYEQYF.

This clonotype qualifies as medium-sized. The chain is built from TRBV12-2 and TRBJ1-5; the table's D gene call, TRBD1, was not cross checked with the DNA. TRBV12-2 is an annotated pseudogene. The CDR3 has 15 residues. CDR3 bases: TGTGCAAGTCGCTTAGTAGGCGCCGGGGGCCAGCCCCAGCATTTT. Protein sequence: CASRLVGAGGQPQHF.

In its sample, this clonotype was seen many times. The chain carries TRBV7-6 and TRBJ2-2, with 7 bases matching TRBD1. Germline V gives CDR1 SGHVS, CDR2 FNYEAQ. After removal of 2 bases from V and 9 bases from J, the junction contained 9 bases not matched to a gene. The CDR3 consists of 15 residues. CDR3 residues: CASSLNQGVVRELFF. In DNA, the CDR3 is TGTGCCAGCAGCTTAAATCAGGGGGTGGTCCGGGAGCTGTTTTTT.

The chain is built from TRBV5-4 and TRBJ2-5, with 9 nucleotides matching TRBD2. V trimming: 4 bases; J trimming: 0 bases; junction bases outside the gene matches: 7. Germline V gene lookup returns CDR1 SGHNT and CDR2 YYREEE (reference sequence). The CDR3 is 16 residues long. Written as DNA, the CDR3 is TGTGCCAGCAGCCCCGTGGTAGCGGGGGACCAAGAGACCCAGTACTTC. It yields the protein CASSPVVAGDQETQYF.

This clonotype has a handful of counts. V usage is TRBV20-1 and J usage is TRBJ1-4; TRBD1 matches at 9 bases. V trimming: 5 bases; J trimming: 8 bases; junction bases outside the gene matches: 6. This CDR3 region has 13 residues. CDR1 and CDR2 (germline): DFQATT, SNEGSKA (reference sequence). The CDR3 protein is CSADDGTGEKLFF. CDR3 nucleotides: TGCAGTGCTGACGACGGGACAGGGGAAAAACTGTTTTTT.

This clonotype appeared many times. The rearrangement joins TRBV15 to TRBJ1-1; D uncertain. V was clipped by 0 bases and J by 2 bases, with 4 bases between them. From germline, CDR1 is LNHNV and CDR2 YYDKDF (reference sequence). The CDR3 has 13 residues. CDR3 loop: CATSRDTNTEAFF. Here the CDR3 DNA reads TGTGCCACCAGCAGAGACACCAACACTGAAGCTTTCTTT.

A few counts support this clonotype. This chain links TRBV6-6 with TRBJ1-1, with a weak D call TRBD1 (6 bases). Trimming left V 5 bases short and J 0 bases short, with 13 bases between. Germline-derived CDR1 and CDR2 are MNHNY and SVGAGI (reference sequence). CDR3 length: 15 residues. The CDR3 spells CASSTLDRLNTEAFF. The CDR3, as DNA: TGTGCCAGCAGTACGCTCGACAGGCTGAACACTGAAGCTTTCTTT.

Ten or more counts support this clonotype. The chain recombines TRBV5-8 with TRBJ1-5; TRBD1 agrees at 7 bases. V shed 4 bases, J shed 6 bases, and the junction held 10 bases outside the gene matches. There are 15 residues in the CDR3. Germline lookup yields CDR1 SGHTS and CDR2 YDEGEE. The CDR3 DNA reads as TGTGCCAGCAGCCTCCAGGGGGAAGCTGGTCAGCCCCAGCATTTT. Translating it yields CASSLQGEAGQPQHF.

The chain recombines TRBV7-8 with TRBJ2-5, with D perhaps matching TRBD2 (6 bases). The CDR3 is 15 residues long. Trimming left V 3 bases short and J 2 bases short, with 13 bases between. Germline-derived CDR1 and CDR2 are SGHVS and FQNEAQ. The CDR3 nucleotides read TGTGCCAGCAGCTTTTTTTTCGCGGGGCAAGAGACCCAGTACTTC. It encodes CASSFFFAGQETQYF. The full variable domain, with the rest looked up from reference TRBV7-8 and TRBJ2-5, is GAGVSQSPRYKVAKRGQDVALRCDPISGHVSLFWYQQALGQGPEFLTYFQNEAQLDKSGLPSDRFFAERPEGSVSTLKIQRTQQEDSAVYLCASSFFFAGQETQYFGPGTRLLVL.

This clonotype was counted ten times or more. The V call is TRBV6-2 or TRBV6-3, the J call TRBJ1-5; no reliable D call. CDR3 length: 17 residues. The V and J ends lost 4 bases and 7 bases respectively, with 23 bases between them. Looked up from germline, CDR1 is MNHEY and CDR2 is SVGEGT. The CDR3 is CASSSAGGEGGRQPQHF. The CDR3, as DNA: TGTGCCAGCAGTTCCGCCGGCGGCGAGGGAGGACGGCAGCCCCAGCATTTT.

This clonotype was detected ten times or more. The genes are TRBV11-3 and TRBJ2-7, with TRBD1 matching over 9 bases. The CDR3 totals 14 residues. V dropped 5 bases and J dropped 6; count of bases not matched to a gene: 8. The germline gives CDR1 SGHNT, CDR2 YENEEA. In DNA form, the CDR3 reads TGTGCCAGCAGCCCGGGACAGGGTTCGAGCGAGCAGTACTTC. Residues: CASSPGQGSSEQYF.

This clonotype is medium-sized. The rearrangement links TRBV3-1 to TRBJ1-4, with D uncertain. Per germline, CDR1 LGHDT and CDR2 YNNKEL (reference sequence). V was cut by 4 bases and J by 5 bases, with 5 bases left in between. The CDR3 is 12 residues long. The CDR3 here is CASSRPNEKLFF. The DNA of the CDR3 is TGTGCCAGCAGCCGTCCGAATGAAAAACTGTTTTTT.

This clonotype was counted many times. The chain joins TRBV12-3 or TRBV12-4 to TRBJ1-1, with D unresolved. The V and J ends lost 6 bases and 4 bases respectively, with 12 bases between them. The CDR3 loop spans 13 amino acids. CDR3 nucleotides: TGTGCCAGCAGCCTGGCTAGGGCCACTGAAGCTTTCTTT. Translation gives CASSLARATEAFF.

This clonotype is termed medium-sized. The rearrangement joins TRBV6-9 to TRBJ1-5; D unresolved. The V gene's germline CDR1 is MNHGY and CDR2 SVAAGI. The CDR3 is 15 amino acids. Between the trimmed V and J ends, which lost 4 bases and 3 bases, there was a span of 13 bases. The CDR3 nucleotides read TGTGCCAGCAGTTCCTCCCCAGGTACCAATCAGCCCCAGCATTTT. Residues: CASSSSPGTNQPQHF.

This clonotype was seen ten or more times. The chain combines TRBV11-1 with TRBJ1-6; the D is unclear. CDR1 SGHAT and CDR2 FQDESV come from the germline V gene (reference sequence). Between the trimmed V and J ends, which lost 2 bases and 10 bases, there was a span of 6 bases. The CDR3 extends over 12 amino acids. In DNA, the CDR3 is TGTGCCAGCAGCTTACGAAACTCACCCCTCCACTTT. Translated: CASSLRNSPLHF.

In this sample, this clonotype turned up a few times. For the CDR3, the DNA is TGTGCCAGCAGCCAGGCCGGGGGGGCCAACAATGAGCAGTTCTTC. Translated, it gives CASSQAGGANNEQFF. The V call is TRBV14, the J call TRBJ2-1; 8 positions agree with TRBD2. The CDR3 is 15 residues long. The V gene's germline CDR1 is SGHDN and CDR2 FVKESK. Losses at the gene ends were 3 bases for V and 5 bases for J; bases not matched to a gene: 6.

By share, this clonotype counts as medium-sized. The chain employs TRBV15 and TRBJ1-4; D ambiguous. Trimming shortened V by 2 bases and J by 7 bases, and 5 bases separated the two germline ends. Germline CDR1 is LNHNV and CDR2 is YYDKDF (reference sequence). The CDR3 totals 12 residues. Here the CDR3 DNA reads TGTGCCACCAGCAGATACACTGAAAAACTGTTTTTT. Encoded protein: CATSRYTEKLFF.

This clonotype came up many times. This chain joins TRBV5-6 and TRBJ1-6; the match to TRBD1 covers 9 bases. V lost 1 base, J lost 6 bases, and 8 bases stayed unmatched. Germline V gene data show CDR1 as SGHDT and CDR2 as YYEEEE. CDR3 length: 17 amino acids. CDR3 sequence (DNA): TGTGCCAGCAGCTTGTTGGCACGGGACAGGGTTAATTCACCCCTCCACTTT. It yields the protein CASSLLARDRVNSPLHF.

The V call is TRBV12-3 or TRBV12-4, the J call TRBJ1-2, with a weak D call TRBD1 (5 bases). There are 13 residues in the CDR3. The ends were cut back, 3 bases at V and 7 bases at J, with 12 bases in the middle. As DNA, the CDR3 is TGTGCCAGCAGTTTGGGGCAGGGTCTTGGCTACACCTTC. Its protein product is CASSLGQGLGYTF.

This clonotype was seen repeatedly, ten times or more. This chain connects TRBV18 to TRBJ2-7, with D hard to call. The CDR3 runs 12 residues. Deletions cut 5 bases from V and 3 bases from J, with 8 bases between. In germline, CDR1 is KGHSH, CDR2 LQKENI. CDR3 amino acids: CASSSLLYEQYF. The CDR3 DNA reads TGTGCCAGCTCATCCCTCCTCTACGAGCAGTACTTC.

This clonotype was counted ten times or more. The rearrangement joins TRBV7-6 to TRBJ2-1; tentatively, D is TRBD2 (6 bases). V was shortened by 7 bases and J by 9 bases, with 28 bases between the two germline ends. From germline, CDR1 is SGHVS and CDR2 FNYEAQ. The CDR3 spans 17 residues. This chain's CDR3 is CASTSRDSTPYNGEQFF. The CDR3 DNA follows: TGTGCCAGCACCTCCCGGGACTCAACCCCCTACAATGGTGAGCAGTTCTTC.

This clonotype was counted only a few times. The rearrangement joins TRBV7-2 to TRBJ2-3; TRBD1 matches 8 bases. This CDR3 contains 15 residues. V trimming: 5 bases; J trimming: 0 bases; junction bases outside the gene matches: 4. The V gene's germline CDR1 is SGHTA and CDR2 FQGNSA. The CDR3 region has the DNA TGTGCCAGCAGCCCGACAGGGGCGAGCACAGATACGCAGTATTTT. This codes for CASSPTGASTDTQYF.

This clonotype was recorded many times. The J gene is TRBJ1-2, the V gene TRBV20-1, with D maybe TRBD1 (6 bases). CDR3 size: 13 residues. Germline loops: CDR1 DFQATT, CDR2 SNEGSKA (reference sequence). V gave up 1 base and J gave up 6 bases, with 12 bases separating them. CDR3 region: CSARVQGRDGYTF. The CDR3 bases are TGCAGTGCTAGAGTACAGGGTCGAGATGGCTACACCTTC.

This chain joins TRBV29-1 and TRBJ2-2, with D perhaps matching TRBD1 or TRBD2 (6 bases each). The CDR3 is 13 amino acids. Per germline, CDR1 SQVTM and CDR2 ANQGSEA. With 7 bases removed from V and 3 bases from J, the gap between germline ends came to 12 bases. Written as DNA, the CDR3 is TGCAGCGGGGGGCGGGGAGACACCGGGGAGCTGTTTTTT. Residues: CSGGRGDTGELFF.

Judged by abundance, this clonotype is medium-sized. The CDR3 DNA reads as TGCAGCGTCCACGGTGTGGAAGGGCGGGAAGGCTACACCTTC. Translation gives CSVHGVEGREGYTF. The rearrangement uses TRBV29-1 and TRBJ1-2; D uncertain. The CDR3 runs to 14 residues. The germline V and J ends were trimmed by 6 bases and 8 bases, with 22 bases remaining between them. Germline CDR1 SQVTM, CDR2 ANQGSEA.

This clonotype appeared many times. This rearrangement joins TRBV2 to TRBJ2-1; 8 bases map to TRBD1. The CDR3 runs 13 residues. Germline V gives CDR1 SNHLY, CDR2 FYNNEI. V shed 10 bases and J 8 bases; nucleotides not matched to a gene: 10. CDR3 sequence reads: CAITDRERDEQFF. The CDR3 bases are TGTGCCATCACGGACAGGGAGCGGGATGAGCAGTTCTTC. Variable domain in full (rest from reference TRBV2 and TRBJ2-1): EPEVTQTPSHQVTQMGQEVILRCVPISNHLYFYWYRQILGQKVEFLVSFYNNEISEKSEIFDDQFSVERPDGSNFTLKIRSTKLEDSAMYFCAITDRERDEQFFGPGTRLTVL.

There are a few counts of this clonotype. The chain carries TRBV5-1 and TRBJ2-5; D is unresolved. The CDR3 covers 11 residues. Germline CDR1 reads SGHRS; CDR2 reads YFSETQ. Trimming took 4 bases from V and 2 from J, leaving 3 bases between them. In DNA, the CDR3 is TGCGCCAGCAGCCGACAAGAGACCCAGTACTTC. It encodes CASSRQETQYF. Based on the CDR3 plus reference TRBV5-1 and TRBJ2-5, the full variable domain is KAGVTQTPRYLIKTRGQQVTLSCSPISGHRSVSWYQQTPGQGLQFLFEYFSETQRNKGNFPGRFSGRQFSNSRSEMNVSTLELGDSALYLCASSRQETQYFGPGTRLLVL.

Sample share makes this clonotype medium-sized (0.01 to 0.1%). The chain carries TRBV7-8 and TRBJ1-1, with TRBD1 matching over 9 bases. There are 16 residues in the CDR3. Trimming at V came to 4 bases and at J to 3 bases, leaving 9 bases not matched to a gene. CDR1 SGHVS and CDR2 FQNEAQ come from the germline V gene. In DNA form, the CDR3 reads TGTGCCAGCAGCTCACCCCGGGACAGGGTGGACACTGAAGCTTTCTTT. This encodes CASSSPRDRVDTEAFF.

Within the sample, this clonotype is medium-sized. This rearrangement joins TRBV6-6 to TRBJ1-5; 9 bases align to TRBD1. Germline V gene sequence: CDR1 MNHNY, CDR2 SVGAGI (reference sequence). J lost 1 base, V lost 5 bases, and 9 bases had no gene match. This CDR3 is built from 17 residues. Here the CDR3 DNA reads TGTGCCAGCAGTCCGTACCGGGGACAGGGAAGCAATCAGCCCCAGCATTTT. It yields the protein CASSPYRGQGSNQPQHF.

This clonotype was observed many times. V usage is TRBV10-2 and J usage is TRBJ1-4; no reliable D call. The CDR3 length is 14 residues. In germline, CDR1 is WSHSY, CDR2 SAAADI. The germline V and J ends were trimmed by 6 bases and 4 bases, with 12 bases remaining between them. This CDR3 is CASRGNMLNEKLFF. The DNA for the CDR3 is TGCGCCAGCAGGGGGAATATGCTTAATGAAAAACTGTTTTTT.